Ten or more counts support the clone carrying this TCR beta chain. For repertoire sequencing, the TCR beta CDR3 regions were amplified from RNA transcripts. HTBI-primed first-round RT-PCR preceded second-round multiplex PCR. A single record per CDR3 protein comes from TCRdb applying MiXCR to the multiplex PCR reads. The sample lists 300,000 to 500,000 distinct CDR3 sequences, 15% to 17% occurring once. The CDR3 length is 14 residues. Trimming shortened V by 4 bases and J by 0 bases, and 10 bases separated the two germline ends. The data were taken from a study of Graves' ophthalmopathy and Graves' hyperthyroidism.

The TCR sequence derives from a woman between 18 and 29 years old with stable Graves' hyperthyroidism. The chain carries TRBV12-3 or TRBV12-4 and TRBJ2-7; possibly TRBD2 for D (6 bases). Sequencing input: peripheral blood. CDR3 coding DNA: TGTGCCAGCAGTTCTAGCGCTAGCTCCTACGAGCAGTACTTC. Protein sequence: CASSSSASSYEQYF.